Included here is one TCR beta chain sequence, with context. How the authors handled the data: Estimates of nucleated cell counts were drawn from the amplification of reference gene primers. The data were produced by immunoSEQ multiplex PCR, yet TCRdb's version contains in-frame clones alone and is incomplete. That table furnishes V, J and clone size, whereas the DNA furnished D and trimming. The table lists approximately 150,000 clones, around 85% of them singletons. The data stem from a study of blood T cell repertoires in COVID-19. Across the study: Researchers got acute and convalescent COVID-19 samples from the United States, Italy and Spain.

The CDR3 runs 13 residues. Germline CDR1 and CDR2: GTSNPN and SVGIG (reference sequence). The J segment lost 3 bases and the V segment lost 3 bases, leaving 5 bases of the junction unmatched. This receptor was identified in a human donor in a cohort sampled during active COVID-19. The chain couples TRBV30 to TRBJ2-7; TRBD1 agrees at 7 bases. The sequenced sample was peripheral blood. CDR3 nucleotides: TGTGCCTGGAGATTGACAGGGAGCTACGAGCAGTACTTC. Amino acids: CAWRLTGSYEQYF.